The 6 T cell receptor beta chains presented below share a single source sample, sequenced in a study of Ad26.COV2.S vaccination and SARS-CoV-2 variants. Treatment in this sample: some 19 received Ad26.COV2.S at low or high dose, single or two shots; roughly 5 received placebo; per-sample allocation not given. All samples were drawn on day 63, counting from the first vaccine or placebo injection. The repertoire was sequenced with immunoSEQ multiplex PCR; TCRdb's copy has only in-frame clones and lacks some. The sample holds around 320,000 clones, around 87% seen once. Sequencing used peripheral blood, obtained in a trial of Ad26.COV2.S vaccine versus placebo. Receptors originate from a person aged 18-60 years who received the Ad26.COV2.S COVID-19 vaccine or a placebo.

This rearrangement joins TRBV7-9 to TRBJ1-4; D call uncertain. The V and J ends lost 1 base and 0 bases respectively, with 9 bases between them. The CDR3 contains 16 residues. Germline-derived CDR1 and CDR2 are SEHNR and FQNEAQ (reference sequence). DNA of the CDR3: TGTGCCAGCAGCTTAGGGGTCGGTACAACTAATGAAAAACTGTTTTTT. Translated, it gives CASSLGVGTTNEKLFF.

The chain uses TRBV7-9 and TRBJ1-1; no firm D call. This CDR3 region has 13 residues. Trimming left V 5 bases short and J 1 base short, with 8 bases between. Germline assignment: CDR1 SEHNR and CDR2 FQNEAQ (reference sequence). In DNA form, the CDR3 reads TGTGCCAGCAGCATGGACGGGAACACTGAAGCTTTCTTT. Translating it yields CASSMDGNTEAFF.

The chain is built from TRBV5-6 and TRBJ2-7; 7 bases line up with TRBD1. The ends lost 4 bases at V and 2 bases at J; junction bases unmatched: 9. There are 15 residues in the CDR3. Germline lookup yields CDR1 SGHDT and CDR2 YYEEEE. The CDR3 here is CASSNTGDFPYEQYF. CDR3 DNA: TGTGCCAGCAGCAACACAGGGGATTTTCCCTACGAGCAGTACTTC.

The chain couples TRBV9 to TRBJ2-1; D not certain. V gave up 2 bases and J gave up 5 bases, with 5 bases separating them. The CDR3 spans 12 residues. Germline CDR1 is SGDLS and CDR2 is YYNGEE. The CDR3, as DNA: TGTGCCAGCAGCGTCGTCCACAATGAGCAGTTCTTC. As protein: CASSVVHNEQFF. The complete variable domain, with remaining parts taken from reference TRBV9 and TRBJ2-1, reads DSGVTQTPKHLITATGQRVTLRCSPRSGDLSVYWYQQSLDQGLQFLIQYYNGEERAKGNILERFSAQQFPDLHSELNLSSLELGDSALYFCASSVVHNEQFFGPGTRLTVL.

The J gene is TRBJ2-7, the V gene TRBV12-3 or TRBV12-4, with 7 bases matching TRBD2. The junction had 1 base not matched to a gene; V was cut back by 4 bases and J by 4 bases. The CDR3 spans 12 residues. CDR3 loop: CASSWGGYEQYF. CDR3 nucleotides: TGTGCCAGCAGTTGGGGGGGGTACGAGCAGTACTTC.

The chain links TRBV29-1 to TRBJ1-2; D remains unclear. V was clipped by 4 bases and J by 1 base, with 7 bases between them. Germline V gene data show CDR1 as SQVTM and CDR2 as ANQGSEA. The CDR3 is made up of 12 amino acids. The CDR3 is CSVGRVNYGYTF. CDR3 in DNA: TGCAGCGTTGGTAGGGTTAACTATGGCTACACCTTC. The variable domain in full, completed from reference TRBV29-1 and TRBJ1-2, reads SAVISQKPSRDICQRGTSLTIQCQVDSQVTMMFWYRQQPGQSLTLIATANQGSEATYESGFVIDKFPISRPNLTFSTLTVSNMSPEDSSIYLCSVGRVNYGYTFGSGTRLTVV.